One sample yielded the 6 T cell receptor beta chains listed below, sequenced in a study of blood T cell repertoires in COVID-19. TCRdb keeps only in-frame clones here, not all; method: immunoSEQ multiplex PCR. Of 120,000 to 150,000 clones listed, 85% are singletons. Sequencing was carried out using PBMCs or T cells enriched from blood (not recorded which). These receptors came from a woman aged 40-49 years who had recovered from COVID-19.

This chain links TRBV19 with TRBJ1-2; TRBD1 is a possible D gene (6 bases). The V and J ends lost 5 bases and 0 bases respectively, with 19 bases between them. The CDR3 spans 17 residues. Looked up from germline, CDR1 is LNHDA and CDR2 is SQIVND (reference sequence). The CDR3 DNA reads TGTGCCAGTAGTCACACTCCGGACAGAGCCTCTAACTATGGCTACACCTTC. It is translated as CASSHTPDRASNYGYTF. The variable domain in full, with the rest retrieved from reference TRBV19 and TRBJ1-2, is DGGITQSPKYLFRKEGQNVTLSCEQNLNHDAMYWYRQDPGQGLRLIYYSQIVNDFQKGDIAEGYSVSREKKESFPLTVTSAQKNPTAFYLCASSHTPDRASNYGYTFGSGTRLTVV.

This clone appeared a single time. The CDR3 DNA follows: TGTGCCTGGCGGACTGAATATGGCTACACCTTC. It encodes CAWRTEYGYTF. This chain uses TRBV30 with TRBJ1-2; D remains unclear. Germline V lookup: CDR1 GTSNPN, CDR2 SVGIG (reference sequence). V gave up 5 bases and J gave up 5 bases, with 9 bases separating them. The CDR3 runs to 11 residues.

The chain couples TRBV11-2 to TRBJ2-4; 14 bases are a match to TRBD2. This CDR3 has 17 amino acids. The V gene's germline CDR1 is SGHAT and CDR2 FQNNGV. V shed 1 base and J 6 bases; nucleotides not matched to a gene: 5. The CDR3 coding sequence is TGTGCCAGCAGCTTAGGGACTAGCGGGAGGATCGGAAACATTCAGTACTTC. It specifies CASSLGTSGRIGNIQYF. Together with reference TRBV11-2 and TRBJ2-4, the CDR3 gives the full variable domain: EAGVAQSPRYKIIEKRQSVAFWCNPISGHATLYWYQQILGQGPKLLIQFQNNGVVDDSQLPKDRFSAERLKGVDSTLKIQPAKLEDSAVYLCASSLGTSGRIGNIQYFGAGTRLSVL.

The chain couples TRBV6-5 to TRBJ1-6; 9 bases are a match to TRBD1. The CDR3 has 15 amino acids. Germline CDR1 and CDR2: MNHEY and SVGAGI. V dropped 2 bases and J dropped 8; count of bases not matched to a gene: 4. CDR3 sequence: CASSYRDRAYSPLHF. The CDR3, as DNA: TGTGCCAGCAGTTACCGGGACAGGGCCTATTCACCCCTCCACTTT.

The gene calls are TRBV6-5 and TRBJ1-5, with a tentative D call TRBD1 (6 bases). The length of the CDR3 is 15 residues. Germline-derived CDR1 and CDR2 are MNHEY and SVGAGI. Trimming cost V 6 bases and J 0 bases, with 12 bases left between them. The CDR3 coding sequence is TGTGCCAGCAGCGAGGGGGAGTATAGCAATCAGCCCCAGCATTTT. Protein: CASSEGEYSNQPQHF.

This rearrangement joins TRBV6-1 to TRBJ2-4; 11 nucleotides match TRBD2. The CDR3 totals 17 residues. Germline V gene lookup returns CDR1 MNHNS and CDR2 SASEGT. V was pared by 3 bases and J by 3 bases, with 7 bases of the junction left unmatched. The CDR3 here is CASSERTSGSYKNIQYF. The CDR3, as DNA: TGTGCCAGCAGTGAGAGGACTAGCGGGTCTTACAAAAACATTCAGTACTTC.